This is a list of T cell receptor beta chains from one sample in a study of OX40 agonist ivuxolimab in advanced cancers. Data came from immunoSEQ multiplex PCR; TCRdb stores just in-frame clones and leaves some out. The sample includes tens of thousands of clones, 88% of them seen just once. The source was CD4+ or CD8+ T cells sorted from blood, collected in a trial of the OX40 agonist ivuxolimab. The receptors were sampled from an adult with an advanced solid tumor such as melanoma, head and neck, liver or kidney cancer. Both conserved end residues are part of each CDR3. Fields, in order: J gene, V gene, clone size, D gene, CDR3 protein, CDR3 DNA. A D gene is named only where the DNA matches it firmly. Size values are once, few and many counts, or a class for expanded clones, and some rows have none.

TRBJ2-7	TRBV5-1	NA	TRBD1	CASSLAPGQVDEQYF	TGCGCCAGCAGCTTGGCCCCCGGACAGGTAGACGAGCAGTACTTC
TRBJ2-5	TRBV4-3	NA	TRBD2	CASSLRGAGAGPQYF	TGCGCCAGCAGCCTGCGGGGGGCGGGAGCGGGGCCCCAGTACTTC
TRBJ2-2	TRBV6-5	once	TRBD1	CGTTGQGATGELFF	TGTGGCACCACTGGACAGGGGGCGACCGGGGAGCTGTTTTTT
TRBJ2-2	TRBV5-4	NA	TRBD1	CASSSQGARTGELFF	TGTGCCAGCAGCTCCCAGGGGGCGCGCACCGGGGAGCTGTTTTTT
TRBJ2-1	TRBV5-6	NA	NA	CASSSGTGGLDEQFF	TGTGCCAGCAGCTCCGGGACTGGGGGCCTGGATGAGCAGTTCTTC
TRBJ2-5	TRBV7-8	NA	NA	CASSLEREETQYF	TGTGCCAGCAGCTTAGAAAGGGAGGAGACCCAGTACTTC
TRBJ1-1	TRBV28	NA	NA	CASRTGRNTEAFF	TGTGCCAGCAGAACAGGTCGGAACACTGAAGCTTTCTTT
TRBJ1-1	TRBV6-6	once	TRBD1	CASRRQGNTEAFF	TGTGCCAGCAGACGACAGGGGAACACTGAAGCTTTCTTT
TRBJ2-5	TRBV11-2	once	NA	CASSFPFGGTQYF	TGTGCCAGCAGCTTCCCGTTTGGGGGGACCCAGTACTTC
TRBJ1-3	TRBV7-2	NA	NA	CASSPQTSSGNTIYF	TGTGCCAGCAGCCCCCAAACCTCGTCTGGAAACACCATATATTTT
TRBJ1-1	TRBV10-3	NA	TRBD1	CAISESDREAFF	TGTGCCATCAGTGAGTCGGACAGGGAAGCTTTCTTT
TRBJ1-6	TRBV10-3	NA	NA	CAIGRGAESPLHF	TGTGCCATCGGCCGGGGCGCGGAATCACCCCTCCACTTT
TRBJ2-7	TRBV18	few	TRBD2	CASSPPGGRHHYEQYF	TGTGCCAGCTCACCACCTGGCGGGAGGCACCACTACGAGCAGTACTTC
TRBJ1-2	TRBV14	NA	TRBD1	CASRDTGAYGYTF	TGTGCCAGCAGGGACACAGGGGCTTATGGCTACACCTTC
TRBJ1-3	TRBV9	NA	TRBD1	CASSALTQGANTIYF	TGTGCCAGTTCCGCTTTGACACAGGGGGCGAACACCATATATTTT
TRBJ2-4	TRBV6-6	few	NA	CASREGAKNIQYF	TGTGCCAGCAGGGAGGGGGCCAAAAACATTCAGTACTTC
TRBJ2-2	TRBV11-3	NA	NA	CASSSVNTGELFF	TGTGCCAGCAGCTCCGTAAACACCGGGGAGCTGTTTTTT
TRBJ2-7	TRBV18	NA	TRBD2	CASSSGSSGAFGEQYF	TGTGCCAGCTCATCAGGATCTAGCGGGGCTTTTGGCGAGCAGTACTTC
TRBJ1-1	TRBV2	NA	NA	CASSALSGGGTEAFF	TGTGCCAGCAGTGCCCTATCTGGGGGAGGCACTGAAGCTTTCTTT
TRBJ2-7	TRBV11-3	few	TRBD1	CASSLEGQGSHEQYF	TGTGCCAGCAGCTTAGAGGGACAGGGATCCCACGAGCAGTACTTC
TRBJ2-3	TRBV5-1	few	NA	CASSLAFGSYTADTQYF	TGCGCCAGCAGCTTGGCCTTCGGGTCCTACACCGCGGATACGCAGTATTTT
TRBJ1-1	TRBV7-9	once	TRBD1	CASSLEGAQTEAFF	TGTGCCAGCAGCTTAGAGGGGGCGCAGACTGAAGCTTTCTTT
TRBJ2-2	TRBV19	NA	TRBD2	CASSIPVGLAVANTGELFF	TGTGCTAGTAGTATCCCCGTAGGACTAGCGGTAGCGAACACCGGGGAGCTGTTTTTT
TRBJ2-3	TRBV6-1	NA	NA	CASSEAFNTQYF	TGTGCCAGCAGTGAAGCTTTCAATACGCAGTATTTT
TRBJ2-7	TRBV23-1	NA	NA	CASSQSTLYGGHGEQYF	TGCGCCAGCAGTCAATCGACCCTCTATGGGGGGCACGGCGAGCAGTACTTC
TRBJ1-1	TRBV2	NA	NA	CASSELDPHEAFF	TGTGCCAGCAGTGAATTGGACCCTCATGAAGCTTTCTTT
TRBJ2-1	TRBV15	NA	NA	CATSRVPGAYNEQFF	TGTGCCACCAGCAGAGTTCCGGGGGCCTACAATGAGCAGTTCTTC
TRBJ2-1	TRBV12-5	NA	TRBD2	CASGQKRDLGSYNEQFF	TGTGCTAGTGGCCAGAAGCGGGACCTCGGGAGCTACAATGAGCAGTTCTTC
TRBJ2-5	TRBV18	NA	NA	CASSPQGSQETQYF	TGTGCCAGCTCACCGCAGGGGTCCCAAGAGACCCAGTACTTC
TRBJ2-5	TRBV28	NA	NA	CASSPAGRGKETQYF	TGTGCCAGCAGTCCCGCGGGTAGGGGCAAAGAGACCCAGTACTTC
TRBJ2-7	TRBV10-2	NA	NA	CASSGLLGGSRYEQYF	TGCGCCAGCAGTGGCCTTCTAGGGGGGTCCCGCTACGAGCAGTACTTC
TRBJ2-2	TRBV28	NA	NA	CASSFGGLYTGELFF	TGTGCCAGCAGTTTCGGGGGTCTTTACACCGGGGAGCTGTTTTTT
TRBJ2-7	TRBV28	NA	TRBD1	CASRTGQGSVEQYF	TGTGCCAGCAGGACAGGACAGGGGTCGGTTGAGCAGTACTTC
TRBJ2-3	TRBV19	NA	TRBD2	CASSRASGRDTQYF	TGTGCCAGTAGTAGGGCTAGCGGGAGGGATACGCAGTATTTT
TRBJ1-6	TRBV7-8	NA	NA	CASSFSGNSYNSPLHF	TGTGCCAGCAGCTTTTCAGGGAACTCCTATAATTCACCCCTCCACTTT
TRBJ2-2	TRBV11-3	NA	TRBD1	CASTRLTGAGELFF	TGTGCCAGCACCCGGCTAACAGGGGCCGGGGAGCTGTTTTTT
TRBJ2-3	TRBV5-4	once	NA	CASSLMGSEADTQYF	TGTGCCAGCAGCCTGATGGGTAGCGAGGCAGATACGCAGTATTTT
TRBJ2-1	TRBV29-1	once	NA	CSVHGGQNYNEQFF	TGCAGCGTCCATGGCGGGCAGAACTACAATGAGCAGTTCTTC